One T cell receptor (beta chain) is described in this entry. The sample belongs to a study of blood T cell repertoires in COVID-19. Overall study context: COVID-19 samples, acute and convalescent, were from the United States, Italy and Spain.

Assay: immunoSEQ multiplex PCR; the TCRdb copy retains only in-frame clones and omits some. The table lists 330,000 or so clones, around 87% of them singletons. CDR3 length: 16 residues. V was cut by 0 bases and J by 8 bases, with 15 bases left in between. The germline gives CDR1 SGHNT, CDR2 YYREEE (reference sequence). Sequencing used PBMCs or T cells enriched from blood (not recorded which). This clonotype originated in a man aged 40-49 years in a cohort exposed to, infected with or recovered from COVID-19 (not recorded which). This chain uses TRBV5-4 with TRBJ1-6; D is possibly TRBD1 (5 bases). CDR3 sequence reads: CASSLASSGSDSPLHF. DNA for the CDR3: TGTGCCAGCAGCTTGGCCTCTTCAGGGTCGGATTCACCCCTCCACTTT.